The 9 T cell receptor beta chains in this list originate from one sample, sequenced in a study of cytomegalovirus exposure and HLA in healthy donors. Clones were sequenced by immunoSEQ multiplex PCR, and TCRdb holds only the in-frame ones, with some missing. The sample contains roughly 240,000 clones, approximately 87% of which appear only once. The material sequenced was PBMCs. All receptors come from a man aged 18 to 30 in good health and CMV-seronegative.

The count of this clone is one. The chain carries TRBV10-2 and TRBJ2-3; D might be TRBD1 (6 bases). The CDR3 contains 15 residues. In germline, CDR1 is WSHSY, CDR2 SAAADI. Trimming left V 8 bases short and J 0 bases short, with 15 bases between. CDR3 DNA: TGCGCCAGCCTGGGGGCGGAGACTAGCACAGATACGCAGTATTTT. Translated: CASLGAETSTDTQYF.

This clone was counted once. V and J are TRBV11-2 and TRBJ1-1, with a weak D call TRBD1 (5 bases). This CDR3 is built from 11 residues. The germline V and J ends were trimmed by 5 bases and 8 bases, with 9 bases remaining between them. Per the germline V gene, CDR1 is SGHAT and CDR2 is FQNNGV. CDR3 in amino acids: CASSLGAEAFF. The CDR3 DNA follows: TGTGCCAGCAGCCTAGGGGCCGAAGCTTTCTTT.

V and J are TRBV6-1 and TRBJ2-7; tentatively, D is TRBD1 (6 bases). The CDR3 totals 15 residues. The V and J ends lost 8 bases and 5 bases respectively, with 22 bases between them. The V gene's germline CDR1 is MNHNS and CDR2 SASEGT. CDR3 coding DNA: TGTGCCAGCCGGAGTACCGGGACAAAAGCTAACGAGCAGTACTTC. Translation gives CASRSTGTKANEQYF.

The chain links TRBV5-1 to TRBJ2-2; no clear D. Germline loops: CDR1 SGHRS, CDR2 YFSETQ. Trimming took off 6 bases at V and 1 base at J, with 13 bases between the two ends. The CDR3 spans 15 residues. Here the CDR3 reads CASTEISQNTGELFF. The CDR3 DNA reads TGCGCCAGCACCGAAATCAGTCAGAACACCGGGGAGCTGTTTTTT. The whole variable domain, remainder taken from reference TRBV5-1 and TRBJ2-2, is KAGVTQTPRYLIKTRGQQVTLSCSPISGHRSVSWYQQTPGQGLQFLFEYFSETQRNKGNFPGRFSGRQFSNSRSEMNVSTLELGDSALYLCASTEISQNTGELFFGEGSRLTVL.

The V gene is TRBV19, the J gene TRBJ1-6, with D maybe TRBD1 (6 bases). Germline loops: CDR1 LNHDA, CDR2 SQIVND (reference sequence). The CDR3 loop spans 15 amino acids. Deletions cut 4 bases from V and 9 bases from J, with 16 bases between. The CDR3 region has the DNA TGTGCCAGTAGTAATAAGGGAACAGGGAGTTCACCCCTCCACTTT. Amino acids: CASSNKGTGSSPLHF.

Written as DNA, the CDR3 is TGCAGTGCTAGTCCCCGAGAGACCCAGTACTTC. Translated: CSASPRETQYF. The rearrangement joins TRBV20-1 to TRBJ2-5, with D unclear. Germline CDR1 is DFQATT and CDR2 is SNEGSKA (reference sequence). The CDR3 length is 11 residues. V lost 3 bases and J 4 bases, leaving 6 bases between the germline ends.

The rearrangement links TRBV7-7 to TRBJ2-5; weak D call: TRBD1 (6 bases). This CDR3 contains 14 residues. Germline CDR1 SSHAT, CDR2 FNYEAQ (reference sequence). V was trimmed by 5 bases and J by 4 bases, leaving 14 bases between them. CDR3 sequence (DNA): TGTGCCAGCAGCCGCGAGTCAGGGGTAGAGACCCAGTACTTC. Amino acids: CASSRESGVETQYF.

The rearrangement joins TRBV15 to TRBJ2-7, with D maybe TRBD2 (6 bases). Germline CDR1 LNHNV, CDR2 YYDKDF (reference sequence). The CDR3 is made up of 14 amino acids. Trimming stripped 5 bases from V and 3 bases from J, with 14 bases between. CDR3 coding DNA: TGTGCCACCAGCGTGGGGGGAAATAGCTACGAGCAGTACTTC. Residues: CATSVGGNSYEQYF.

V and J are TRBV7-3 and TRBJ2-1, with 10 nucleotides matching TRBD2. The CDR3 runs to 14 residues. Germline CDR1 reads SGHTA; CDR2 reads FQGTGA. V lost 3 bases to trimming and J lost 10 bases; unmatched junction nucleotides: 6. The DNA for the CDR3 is TGTGCCAGCAGCTTTGGGACTAGCGTCCACGAGCAGTTCTTC. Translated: CASSFGTSVHEQFF.